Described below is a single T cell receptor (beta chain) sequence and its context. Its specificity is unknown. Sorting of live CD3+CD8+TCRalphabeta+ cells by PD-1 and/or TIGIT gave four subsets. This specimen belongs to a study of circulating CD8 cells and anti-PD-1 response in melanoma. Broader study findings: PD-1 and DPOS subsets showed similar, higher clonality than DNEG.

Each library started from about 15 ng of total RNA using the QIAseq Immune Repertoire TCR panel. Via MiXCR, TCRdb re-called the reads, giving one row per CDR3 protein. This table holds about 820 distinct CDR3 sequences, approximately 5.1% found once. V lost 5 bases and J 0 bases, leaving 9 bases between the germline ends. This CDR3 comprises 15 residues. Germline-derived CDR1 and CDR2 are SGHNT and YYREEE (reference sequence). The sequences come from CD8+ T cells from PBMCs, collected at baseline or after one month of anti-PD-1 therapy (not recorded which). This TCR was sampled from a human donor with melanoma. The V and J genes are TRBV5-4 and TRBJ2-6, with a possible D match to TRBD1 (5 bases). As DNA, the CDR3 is TGTGCCAGCAGTCAAGGGGCCTCTGGGGCCAACGTCCTGACTTTC. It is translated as CASSQGASGANVLTF. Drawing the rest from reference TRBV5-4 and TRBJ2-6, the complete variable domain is ETGVTQSPTHLIKTRGQQVTLRCSSQSGHNTVSWYQQALGQGPQFIFQYYREEENGRGNFPPRFSGLQFPNYSSELNVNALELDDSALYLCASSQGASGANVLTFGAGSRLTVL.